This T cell receptor (beta chain) appears in the sequencing data of a study of tumor-infiltrating lymphocytes in localized non-small cell lung cancer. Looked up from germline, CDR1 is MNHNY and CDR2 is SVGAGI (reference sequence). The V gene lost 6 bases and the J gene lost 6 bases, with 12 bases spanning the gap. The CDR3 totals 13 residues. Generated by immunoSEQ multiplex PCR, the TCRdb table keeps only in-frame clones and is missing some. The top ten hold around 6% of the sample, which has around 23,000 clones, just under 75% seen once. The chain carries TRBV6-6 and TRBJ1-5; D is unclear. Material: lung tumor tissue. The sequence derives from a human donor with non-small cell lung cancer. CDR3 bases: TGTGCCAGCAGAAAGGGAGGCGGTCAGCCCCAGCATTTT. As protein: CASRKGGGQPQHF.